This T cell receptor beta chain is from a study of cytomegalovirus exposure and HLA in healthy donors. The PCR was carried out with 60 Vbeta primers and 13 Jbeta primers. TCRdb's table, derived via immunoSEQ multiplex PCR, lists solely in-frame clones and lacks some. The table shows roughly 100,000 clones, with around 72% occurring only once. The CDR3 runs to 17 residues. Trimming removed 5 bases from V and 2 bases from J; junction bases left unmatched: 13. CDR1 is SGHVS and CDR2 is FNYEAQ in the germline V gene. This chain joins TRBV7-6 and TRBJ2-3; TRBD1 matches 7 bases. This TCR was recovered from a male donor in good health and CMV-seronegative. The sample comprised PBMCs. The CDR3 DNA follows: TGTGCCAGCAGCCAATCCACTGGGACAGAGTACACAGATACGCAGTATTTT. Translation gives CASSQSTGTEYTDTQYF.